This entry concerns a single T cell receptor beta chain. Its specificity is unknown. This entry is derived from a study of T cell clonotyping in hematopoietic cell transplantation. Germline V CDR1 and CDR2: GTSNPN, SVGIG (reference sequence). The CDR3 sequence is 12 residues long. Trimming shortened V by 4 bases and J by 2 bases, and 9 bases separated the two germline ends. Overall study results and limits: Without cell sorting, CD4 versus CD8 contributions remain unresolved.

Sequencing was performed with immunoSEQ multiplex PCR; in TCRdb, only in-frame clones are kept and a portion is missing. Of around 2,000 clones in the sample, 85% to 95% are singletons; the top ten hold around 13%. The source material was peripheral blood mononuclear cells, sampled 30 days after allogeneic stem cell transplant. The J gene is TRBJ2-7, the V gene TRBV30; D might be TRBD2 (6 bases). The source is a female patient aged 50-59 years who had an allogeneic stem cell transplant from a related donor, so the T cells may come from the graft donor. Some clones in this sample may be carry-over from other donors' samples. The CDR3 DNA reads as TGTGCCTGGATGGGGGGAACCTACGAGCAGTACTTC. Its protein is CAWMGGTYEQYF. Together with reference TRBV30 and TRBJ2-7, the CDR3 gives the full variable domain: SQTIHQWPATLVQPVGSPLSLECTVEGTSNPNLYWYRQAAGRGLQLLFYSVGIGQISSEVPQNLSASRPQDRQFILSSKKLLLSDSGFYLCAWMGGTYEQYFGPGTRLTVT.